The 8 T cell receptor beta chains presented below share a single source sample, sequenced in a study of cytomegalovirus exposure and HLA in healthy donors. The PCR contained 60 Vbeta and 13 Jbeta primers. Repertoires were generated with immunoSEQ multiplex PCR, while TCRdb's copy carries only in-frame clones and drops some. The sample holds approximately 170,000 clones, about 79% seen once. Sequencing was performed on PBMCs. Every receptor here comes from a female donor in good health and CMV-seronegative.

Only one count was recorded for this clone. This chain connects TRBV7-2 to TRBJ2-7, with 13 bases fitting TRBD2. V shed 3 bases and J 6 bases; nucleotides not matched to a gene: 5. Germline CDR1 and CDR2: SGHTA and FQGNSA. The CDR3 length is 15 residues. CDR3 in DNA: TGTGCCAGCAGCTTCAAACTAGCGGGAGGGAGCGAGCAGTACTTC. This sequence encodes CASSFKLAGGSEQYF.

This chain links TRBV28 with TRBJ2-1, with D tentatively TRBD2 (6 bases). Germline CDR1 MDHEN, CDR2 SYDVKM. The germline V and J ends were trimmed by 3 bases and 6 bases, with 15 bases remaining between them. This CDR3 has 15 residues. Here the CDR3 reads CASSLTSPGRNEQFF. The CDR3, as DNA: TGTGCCAGCAGTTTGACTAGTCCGGGTCGCAATGAGCAGTTCTTC.

The CDR3: CASSYSGAVSSETQYF. The CDR3 bases are TGTGCCAGCAGTTACTCGGGGGCCGTATCTTCGGAGACCCAGTACTTC. This sequence joins TRBV6-5 and TRBJ2-5, with TRBD1 as a possible D gene (6 bases). Between the trimmed V and J ends, which lost 0 bases and 5 bases, there was a span of 16 bases. The CDR3 loop spans 16 amino acids. The germline V gene has CDR1 MNHEY and CDR2 SVGAGI.

This sequence joins TRBV12-5 and TRBJ2-6; D may be TRBD1 (5 bases). CDR3 length: 17 amino acids. Trimming took 5 bases from V and 1 from J, leaving 15 bases between them. The V gene's germline CDR1 is LGHNT and CDR2 FRNRAP. CDR3 bases: TGTGCTAGTGGTCCTAAAGGCTCAGGGTCTGGGGCCAACGTCCTGACTTTC. Translated: CASGPKGSGSGANVLTF.

The chain employs TRBV4-3 and TRBJ2-3; possibly TRBD2 for D (5 bases). Germline CDR1 is LGHNA and CDR2 is YSLEER. The CDR3 spans 16 residues. Trimming took off 0 bases at V and 6 bases at J, with 16 bases between the two ends. CDR3 residues: CASSQELAFAGDTQYF. CDR3 bases: TGCGCCAGCAGCCAAGAGCTAGCTTTCGCCGGCGATACGCAGTATTTT.

This clone was found a few times. The genes are TRBV5-1 and TRBJ2-7; a possible D gene is TRBD2 (6 bases). CDR1 is SGHRS, CDR2 YFSETQ, per germline. V gave up 4 bases and J gave up 2 bases, with 16 bases separating them. The CDR3 covers 15 residues. The CDR3 DNA reads as TGCGCCAGCAGCCCCGGGGGATGGGGTCCCTACGAGCAGTACTTC. Residues: CASSPGGWGPYEQYF.

This clone was counted a single time. V gene TRBV7-8 combines with J gene TRBJ1-5; D is unclear. Per germline, CDR1 SGHVS and CDR2 FQNEAQ. The CDR3 contains 14 residues. V was clipped by 6 bases and J by 4 bases, with 13 bases between them. The CDR3, as DNA: TGTGCCAGCAGGCCGGGAGGGTTAAATCAGCCCCAGCATTTT. Amino acids: CASRPGGLNQPQHF.

The V and J genes are TRBV10-3 and TRBJ1-1, with a possible D match to TRBD1 (5 bases). The ends were cut back, 3 bases at V and 1 base at J, with 6 bases in the middle. Germline V gene sequence: CDR1 ENHRY, CDR2 SYGVKD. This CDR3 has 13 amino acids. The CDR3 coding sequence is TGTGCCATCAGTGACAGGGAGAACACTGAAGCTTTCTTT. As protein: CAISDRENTEAFF.